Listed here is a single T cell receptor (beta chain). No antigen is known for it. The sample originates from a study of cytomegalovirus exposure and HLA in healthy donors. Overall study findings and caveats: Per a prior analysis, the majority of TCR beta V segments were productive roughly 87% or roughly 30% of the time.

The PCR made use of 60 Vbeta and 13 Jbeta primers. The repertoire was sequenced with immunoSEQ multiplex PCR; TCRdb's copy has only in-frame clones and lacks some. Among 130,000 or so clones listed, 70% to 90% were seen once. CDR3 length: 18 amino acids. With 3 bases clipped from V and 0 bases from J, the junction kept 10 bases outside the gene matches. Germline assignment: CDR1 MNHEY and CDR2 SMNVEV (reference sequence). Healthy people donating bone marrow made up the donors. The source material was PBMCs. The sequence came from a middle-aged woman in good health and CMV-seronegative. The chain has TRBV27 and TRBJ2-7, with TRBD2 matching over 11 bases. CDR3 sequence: CASSFRHGTSGASYEQYF. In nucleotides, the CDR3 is TGTGCCAGCAGTTTTCGGCACGGGACTAGCGGCGCCTCCTACGAGCAGTACTTC.